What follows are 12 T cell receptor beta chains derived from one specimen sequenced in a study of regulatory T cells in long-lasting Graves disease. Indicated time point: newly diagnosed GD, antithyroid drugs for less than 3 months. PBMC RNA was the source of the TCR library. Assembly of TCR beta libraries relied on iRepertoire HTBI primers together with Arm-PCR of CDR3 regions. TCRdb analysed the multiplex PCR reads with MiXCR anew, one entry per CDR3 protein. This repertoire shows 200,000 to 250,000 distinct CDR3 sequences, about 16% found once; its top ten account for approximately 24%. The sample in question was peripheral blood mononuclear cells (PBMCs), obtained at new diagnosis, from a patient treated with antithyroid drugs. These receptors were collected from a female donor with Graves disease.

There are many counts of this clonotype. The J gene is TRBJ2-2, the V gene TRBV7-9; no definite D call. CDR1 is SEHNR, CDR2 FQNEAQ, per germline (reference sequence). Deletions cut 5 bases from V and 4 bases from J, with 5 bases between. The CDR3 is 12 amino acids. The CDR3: CASSDPTGELFF. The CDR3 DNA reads TGTGCCAGCAGCGACCCCACCGGGGAGCTGTTTTTT.

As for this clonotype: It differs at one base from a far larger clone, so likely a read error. The CDR3 bases are TGTGCCAGCAGGGACTCTGGAAACACCATGTATTTT. This codes for CASRDSGNTMYF. This sequence joins TRBV11-2 and TRBJ1-3; D is unresolved. CDR1 and CDR2 from the germline V gene are SGHAT and FQNNGV. This CDR3 is built from 12 residues.

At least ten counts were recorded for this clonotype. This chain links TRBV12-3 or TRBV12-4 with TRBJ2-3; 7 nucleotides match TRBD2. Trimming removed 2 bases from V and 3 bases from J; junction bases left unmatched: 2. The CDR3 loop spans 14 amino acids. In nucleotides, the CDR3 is TGTGCCAGCAGTTTATTCGGGAGGACAGATACGCAGTATTTT. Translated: CASSLFGRTDTQYF.

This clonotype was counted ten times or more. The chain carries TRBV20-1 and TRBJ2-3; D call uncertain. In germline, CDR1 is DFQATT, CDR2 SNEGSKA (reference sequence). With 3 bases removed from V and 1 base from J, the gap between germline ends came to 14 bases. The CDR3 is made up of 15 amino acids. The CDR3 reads CSASPILGGTDTQYF. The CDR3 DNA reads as TGCAGTGCTAGTCCTATACTTGGAGGCACAGATACGCAGTATTTT.

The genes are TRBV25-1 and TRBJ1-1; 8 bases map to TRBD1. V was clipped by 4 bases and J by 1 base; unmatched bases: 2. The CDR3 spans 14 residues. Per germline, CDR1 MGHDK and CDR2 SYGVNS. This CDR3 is CASSGTGGNTEAFF. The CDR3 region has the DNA TGTGCCAGCAGTGGCACAGGGGGGAACACTGAAGCTTTCTTT.

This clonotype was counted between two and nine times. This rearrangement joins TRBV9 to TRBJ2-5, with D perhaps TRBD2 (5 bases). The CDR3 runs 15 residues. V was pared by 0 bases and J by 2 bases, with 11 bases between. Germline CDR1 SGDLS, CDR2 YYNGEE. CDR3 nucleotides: TGTGCCAGCAGCGTAGAGGACGGGATACAAGAGACCCAGTACTTC. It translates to CASSVEDGIQETQYF. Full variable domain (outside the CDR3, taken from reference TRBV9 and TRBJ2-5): DSGVTQTPKHLITATGQRVTLRCSPRSGDLSVYWYQQSLDQGLQFLIQYYNGEERAKGNILERFSAQQFPDLHSELNLSSLELGDSALYFCASSVEDGIQETQYFGPGTRLLVL.

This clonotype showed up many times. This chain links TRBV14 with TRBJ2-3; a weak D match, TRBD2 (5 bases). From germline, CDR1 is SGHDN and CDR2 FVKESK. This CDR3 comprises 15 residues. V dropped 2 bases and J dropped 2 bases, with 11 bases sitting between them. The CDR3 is CASSQRTLYTDTQYF. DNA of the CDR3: TGTGCCAGCAGCCAAAGGACTTTGTACACAGATACGCAGTATTTT.

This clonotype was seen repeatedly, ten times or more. CDR3 loop: CASSPRTGTKDQYF. Here the CDR3 DNA reads TGTGCCAGCAGTCCAAGAACCGGGACAAAGGACCAGTACTTC. The chain recombines TRBV2 with TRBJ2-5; D is possibly TRBD1 (6 bases). The CDR3 spans 14 residues. The germline V and J ends were trimmed by 5 bases and 10 bases, with 20 bases remaining between them. Looked up from germline, CDR1 is SNHLY and CDR2 is FYNNEI.

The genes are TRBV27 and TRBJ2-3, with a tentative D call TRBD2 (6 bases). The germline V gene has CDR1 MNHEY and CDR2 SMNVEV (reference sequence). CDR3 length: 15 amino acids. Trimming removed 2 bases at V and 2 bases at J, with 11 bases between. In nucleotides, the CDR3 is TGTGCCAGCAGTTTAGGGAGCGGGTCCACAGATACGCAGTATTTT. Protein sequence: CASSLGSGSTDTQYF.

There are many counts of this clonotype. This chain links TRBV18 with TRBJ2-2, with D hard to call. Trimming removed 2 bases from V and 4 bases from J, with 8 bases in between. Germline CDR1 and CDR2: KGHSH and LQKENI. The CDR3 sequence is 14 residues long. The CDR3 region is CASSPWGGTGELFF. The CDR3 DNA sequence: TGTGCCAGCTCACCATGGGGTGGCACCGGGGAGCTGTTTTTT.

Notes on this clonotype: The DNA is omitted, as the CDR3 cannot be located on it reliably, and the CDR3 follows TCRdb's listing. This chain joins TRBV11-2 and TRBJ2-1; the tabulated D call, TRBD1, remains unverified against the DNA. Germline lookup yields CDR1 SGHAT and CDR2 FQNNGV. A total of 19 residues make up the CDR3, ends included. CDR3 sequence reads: CASSLVLTFGDTPYNEQFF.

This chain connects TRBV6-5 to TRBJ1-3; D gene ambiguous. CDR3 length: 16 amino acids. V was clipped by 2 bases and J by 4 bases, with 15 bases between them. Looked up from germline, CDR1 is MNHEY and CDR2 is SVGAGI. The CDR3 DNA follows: TGTGCCAGCAGTTACCTCAGACGGGGATCCGGAAACACCATATATTTT. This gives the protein CASSYLRRGSGNTIYF.